The sequence of this T cell receptor beta chain was determined in a study of blood T cell repertoires in COVID-19. Generated by immunoSEQ multiplex PCR, the TCRdb table keeps only in-frame clones and is missing some. Found here are a few hundred thousand clones, approximately 90% of them singletons; the top ten hold under 5%. The V gene end was trimmed by 4 bases and the J gene end by 2 bases; junction bases not matched to a gene: 5. CDR3 size: 15 residues. CDR1 is MNHEY and CDR2 is SMNVEV in the germline V gene (reference sequence). Sequencing was performed on PBMCs or T cells enriched from blood (not recorded which). The clonotype was recovered from a woman under 40 who had recovered from COVID-19. The chain carries TRBV27 and TRBJ2-1; 7 positions agree with TRBD2. CDR3 sequence: CASSWDGGTYNEQFF. As DNA, the CDR3 is TGTGCCAGCAGTTGGGACGGGGGGACCTACAATGAGCAGTTCTTC.